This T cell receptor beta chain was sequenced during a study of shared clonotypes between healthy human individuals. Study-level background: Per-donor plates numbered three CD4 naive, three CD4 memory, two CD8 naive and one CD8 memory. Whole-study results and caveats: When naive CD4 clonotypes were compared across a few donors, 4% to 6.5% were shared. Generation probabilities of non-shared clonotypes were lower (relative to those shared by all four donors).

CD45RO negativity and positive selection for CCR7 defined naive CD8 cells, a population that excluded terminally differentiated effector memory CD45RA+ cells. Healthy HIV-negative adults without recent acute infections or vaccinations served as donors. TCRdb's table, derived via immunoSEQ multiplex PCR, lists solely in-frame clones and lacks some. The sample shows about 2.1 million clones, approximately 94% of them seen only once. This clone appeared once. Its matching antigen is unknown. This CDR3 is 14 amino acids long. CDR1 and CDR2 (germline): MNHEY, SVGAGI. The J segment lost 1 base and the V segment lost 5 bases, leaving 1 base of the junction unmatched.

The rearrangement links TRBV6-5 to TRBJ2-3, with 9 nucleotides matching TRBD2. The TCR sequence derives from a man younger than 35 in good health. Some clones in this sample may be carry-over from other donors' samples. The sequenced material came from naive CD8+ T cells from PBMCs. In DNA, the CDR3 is TGTGCCAGCAGTATAGCGGGGGGCACAGATACGCAGTATTTT. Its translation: CASSIAGGTDTQYF.